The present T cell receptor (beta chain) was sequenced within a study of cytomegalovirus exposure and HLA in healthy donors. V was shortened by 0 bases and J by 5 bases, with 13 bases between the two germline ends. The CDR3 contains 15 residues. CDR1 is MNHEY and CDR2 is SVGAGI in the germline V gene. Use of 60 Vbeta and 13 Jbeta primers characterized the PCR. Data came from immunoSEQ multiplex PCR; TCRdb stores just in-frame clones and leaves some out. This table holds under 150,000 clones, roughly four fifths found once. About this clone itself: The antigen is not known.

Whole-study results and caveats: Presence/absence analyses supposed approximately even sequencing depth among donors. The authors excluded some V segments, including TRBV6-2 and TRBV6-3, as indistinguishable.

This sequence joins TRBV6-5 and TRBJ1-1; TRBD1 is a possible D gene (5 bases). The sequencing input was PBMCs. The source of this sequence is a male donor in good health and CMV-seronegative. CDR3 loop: CASSYSSQGGTEAFF. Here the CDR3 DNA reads TGTGCCAGCAGTTACTCGAGCCAGGGAGGGACTGAAGCTTTCTTT.